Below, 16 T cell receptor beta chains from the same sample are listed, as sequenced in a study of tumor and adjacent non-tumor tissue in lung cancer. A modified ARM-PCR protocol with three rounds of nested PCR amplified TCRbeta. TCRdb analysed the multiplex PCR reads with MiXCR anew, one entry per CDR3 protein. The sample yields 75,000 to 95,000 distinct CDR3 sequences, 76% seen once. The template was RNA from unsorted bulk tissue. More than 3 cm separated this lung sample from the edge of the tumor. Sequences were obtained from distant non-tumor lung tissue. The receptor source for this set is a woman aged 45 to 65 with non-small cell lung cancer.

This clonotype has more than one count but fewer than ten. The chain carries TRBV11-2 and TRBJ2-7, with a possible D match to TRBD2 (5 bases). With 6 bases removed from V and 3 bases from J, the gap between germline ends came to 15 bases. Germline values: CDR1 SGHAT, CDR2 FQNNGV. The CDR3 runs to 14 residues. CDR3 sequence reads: CASSPSWTSYEQYF. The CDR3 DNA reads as TGTGCCAGCAGTCCTAGCTGGACCAGCTACGAGCAGTACTTC.

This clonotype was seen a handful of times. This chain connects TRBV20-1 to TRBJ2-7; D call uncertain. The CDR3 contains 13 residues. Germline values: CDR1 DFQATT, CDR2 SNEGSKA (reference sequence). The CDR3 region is CKCSGHSSYEQYF. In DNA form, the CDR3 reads TGCAAATGCTCGGGCCACAGCTCCTACGAGCAGTACTTC.

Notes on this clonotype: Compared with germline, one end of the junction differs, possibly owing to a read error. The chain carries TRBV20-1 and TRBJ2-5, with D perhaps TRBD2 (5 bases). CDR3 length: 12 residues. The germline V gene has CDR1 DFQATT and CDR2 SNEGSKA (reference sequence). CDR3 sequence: CSVSLWGETQYF. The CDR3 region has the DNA TGCAGTGTCTCGCTTTGGGGAGAGACCCAATACTTC.

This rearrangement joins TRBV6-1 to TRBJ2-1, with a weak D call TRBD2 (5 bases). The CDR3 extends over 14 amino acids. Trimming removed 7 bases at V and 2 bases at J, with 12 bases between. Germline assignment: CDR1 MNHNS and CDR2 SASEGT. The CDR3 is CASTMAGTYNEQFF. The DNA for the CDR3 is TGTGCCAGCACTATGGCGGGTACCTACAATGAGCAGTTCTTC.

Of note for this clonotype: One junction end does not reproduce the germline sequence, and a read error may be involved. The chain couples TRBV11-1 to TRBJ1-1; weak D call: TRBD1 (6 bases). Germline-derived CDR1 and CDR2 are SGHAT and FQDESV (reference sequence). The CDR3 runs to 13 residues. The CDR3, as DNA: TGTGCCAACAGCTTAGAGGGGGACACCGAAGCTTTCTTT. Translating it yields CANSLEGDTEAFF.

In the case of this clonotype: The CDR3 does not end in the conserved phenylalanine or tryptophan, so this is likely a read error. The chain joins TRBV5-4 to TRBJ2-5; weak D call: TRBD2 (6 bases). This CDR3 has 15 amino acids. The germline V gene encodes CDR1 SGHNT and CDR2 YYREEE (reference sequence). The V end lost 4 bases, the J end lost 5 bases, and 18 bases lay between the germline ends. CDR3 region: CASSLYNDGRETQYL. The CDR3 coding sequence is TGTGCCAGCAGCCTTTACAACGATGGGAGGGAGACCCAGTACCTC.

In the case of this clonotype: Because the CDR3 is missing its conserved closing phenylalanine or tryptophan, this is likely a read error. The CDR3 spells CASSSLGGNHEQFL. CDR3 sequence (DNA): TGTGCCAGCAGCTCCCTAGGAGGCAATCATGAGCAGTTCCTC. This sequence joins TRBV28 and TRBJ2-1; TRBD2 is a possible D gene (5 bases). The CDR3 loop spans 14 amino acids. Germline CDR1 and CDR2: MDHEN and SYDVKM. V was shortened by 6 bases and J by 8 bases, with 17 bases between the two germline ends.

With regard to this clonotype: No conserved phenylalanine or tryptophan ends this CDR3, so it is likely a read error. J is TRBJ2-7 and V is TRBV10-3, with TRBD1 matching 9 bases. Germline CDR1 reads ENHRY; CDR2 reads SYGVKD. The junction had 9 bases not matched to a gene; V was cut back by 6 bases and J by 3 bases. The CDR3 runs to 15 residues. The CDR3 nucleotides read TGTGCCATCAGGGCGGAGGACAGGGGTGACTACGAGCAGTACTTA. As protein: CAIRAEDRGDYEQYL.

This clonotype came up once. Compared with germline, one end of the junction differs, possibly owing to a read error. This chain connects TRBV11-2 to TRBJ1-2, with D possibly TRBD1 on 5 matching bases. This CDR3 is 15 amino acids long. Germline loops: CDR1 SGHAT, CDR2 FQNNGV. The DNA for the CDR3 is TGTACCAGCAGCTTAGAGGGGACTGGGAACTATGGCTACACGTTC. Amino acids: CTSSLEGTGNYGYTF.

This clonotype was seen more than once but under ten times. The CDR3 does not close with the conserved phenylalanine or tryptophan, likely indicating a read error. CDR3 loop: CIVDSSGQGRGEQFL. The CDR3 DNA is TGCATCGTTGATTCTTCCGGACAGGGAAGGGGTGAGCAGTTCTTA. The chain joins TRBV29-1 to TRBJ2-1; 8 positions match TRBD1. There are 15 residues in the CDR3. Looked up from germline, CDR1 is SQVTM and CDR2 is ANQGSEA.

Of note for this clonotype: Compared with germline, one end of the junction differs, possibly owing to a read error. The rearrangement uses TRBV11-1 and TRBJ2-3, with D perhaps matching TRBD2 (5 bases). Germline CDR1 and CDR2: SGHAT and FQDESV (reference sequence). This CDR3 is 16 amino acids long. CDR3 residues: CASSLGLDGLGDTQYF. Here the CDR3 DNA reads TGTGCCAGCAGCTTAGGCCTTGACGGACTCGGGGATACGCAGTATTTC.

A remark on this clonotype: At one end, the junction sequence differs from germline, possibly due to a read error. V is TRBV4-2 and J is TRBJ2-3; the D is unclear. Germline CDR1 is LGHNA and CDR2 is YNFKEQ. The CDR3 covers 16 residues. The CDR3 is CASSPAREENTDMQYF. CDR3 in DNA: TGTGCCAGCAGCCCGGCACGCGAGGAGAACACAGATATGCAGTATTTT.

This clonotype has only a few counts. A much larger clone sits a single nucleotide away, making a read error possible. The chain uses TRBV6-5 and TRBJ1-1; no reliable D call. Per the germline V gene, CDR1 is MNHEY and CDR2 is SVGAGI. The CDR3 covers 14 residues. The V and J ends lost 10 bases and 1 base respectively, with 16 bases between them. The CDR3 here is CANNKEPGNTEAFF. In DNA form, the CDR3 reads TGTGCCAACAACAAAGAGCCGGGGAACACTGAAGCTTTCTTT.

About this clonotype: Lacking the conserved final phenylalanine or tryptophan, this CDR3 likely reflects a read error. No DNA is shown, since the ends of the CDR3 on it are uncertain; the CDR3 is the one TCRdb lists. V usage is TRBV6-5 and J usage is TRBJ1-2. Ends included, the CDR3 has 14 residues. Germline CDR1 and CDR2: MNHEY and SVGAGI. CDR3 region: CASCYSIQGRGYIL.

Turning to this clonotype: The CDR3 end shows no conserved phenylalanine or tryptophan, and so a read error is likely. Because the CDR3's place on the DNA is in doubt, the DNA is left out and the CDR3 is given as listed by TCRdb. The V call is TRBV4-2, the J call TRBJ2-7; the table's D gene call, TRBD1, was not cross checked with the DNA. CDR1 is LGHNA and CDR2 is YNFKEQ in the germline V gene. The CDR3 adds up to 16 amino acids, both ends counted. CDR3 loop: CTSSHAVEAAPYERYL.

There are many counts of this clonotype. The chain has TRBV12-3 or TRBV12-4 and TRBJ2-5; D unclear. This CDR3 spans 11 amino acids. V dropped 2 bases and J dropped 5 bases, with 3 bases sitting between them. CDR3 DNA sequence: TGTGCCAGCAGTTTAAGGGAGACCCAGTACTTC. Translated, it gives CASSLRETQYF.